A single sample is the source of the 21 T cell receptor beta chains below, sequenced in a study of cytotoxic CD8 clonotypes in ibrutinib-treated CLL. Only in-frame clones appear in the TCRdb table, and some are missing; sequencing was by immunoSEQ multiplex PCR. The sample holds 110,000 to 150,000 clones, 60% to 85% seen once. Here the sequenced sample was PBMCs, taken after 24 months of ibrutinib treatment. These receptors were obtained from a human donor with chronic lymphocytic leukemia.

Only one count was recorded for this clone. The chain joins TRBV5-1 to TRBJ1-2; 10 bases match TRBD1. Per germline, CDR1 SGHRS and CDR2 YFSETQ. The CDR3 contains 15 residues. Germline trimming cut 0 bases from V and 6 bases from J; bases unmatched to any gene: 5. The CDR3 nucleotides are TGCGCCAGCAGCTTGGAGGTGACAGGGGGCCATGGCTACACCTTC. Amino acids: CASSLEVTGGHGYTF.

In its sample, this clone was seen a few times. The V and J genes are TRBV7-2 and TRBJ2-2; no definite D call. The CDR3 is made up of 14 amino acids. Germline CDR1 SGHTA, CDR2 FQGNSA. V lost 7 bases and J 1 base, leaving 10 bases between the germline ends. The chain's CDR3 is CASTKDGNTGELFF. The CDR3 nucleotides read TGTGCCAGCACCAAGGACGGGAACACCGGGGAGCTGTTTTTT.

The chain links TRBV7-2 to TRBJ2-1; the D gene is possibly TRBD2 (6 bases). Germline-derived CDR1 and CDR2 are SGHTA and FQGNSA. The length of the CDR3 is 12 residues. V was pared by 5 bases and J by 11 bases, with 13 bases between. The DNA for the CDR3 is TGTGCCAGCAGCCACGGGAGTCCTCAGCAGTTCTTC. Its translation: CASSHGSPQQFF.

The chain has TRBV6-5 and TRBJ1-2; D ambiguous. The CDR3 covers 14 residues. Trimming left V 6 bases short and J 0 bases short, with 11 bases between. CDR1 is MNHEY and CDR2 is SVGAGI in the germline V gene. CDR3 coding DNA: TGTGCCAGCAGGTTGGCGGGGACTAACTATGGCTACACCTTC. Protein: CASRLAGTNYGYTF.

The J gene is TRBJ2-2, the V gene TRBV27; D could derive from TRBD1 or TRBD2 (5 bases each). Germline CDR1 is MNHEY and CDR2 is SMNVEV (reference sequence). The CDR3 length is 14 residues. V gave up 3 bases and J gave up 1 base, with 6 bases separating them. CDR3 DNA: TGTGCCAGCAGTTTTGGGGGGAACACCGGGGAGCTGTTTTTT. Protein: CASSFGGNTGELFF.

Regarding this clone: At the DNA level, this CDR3 is encoded by other sequences in the same sample as well. The chain is built from TRBV30 and TRBJ1-6, with TRBD1 identical over 7 bases. The CDR3 length is 16 residues. Germline lookup yields CDR1 GTSNPN and CDR2 SVGIG (reference sequence). The V segment lost 2 bases and the J segment 7 bases; nucleotides outside the gene matches: 11. The CDR3 reads CAWSPPRTGWNSPLHF. The DNA for the CDR3 is TGTGCCTGGAGTCCCCCCCGGACAGGTTGGAATTCACCCCTCCACTTT.

This clone was observed a few times. This sequence joins TRBV19 and TRBJ2-3; 13 bases map to TRBD2. This CDR3 comprises 17 residues. Germline V lookup: CDR1 LNHDA, CDR2 SQIVND (reference sequence). V was pared by 4 bases and J by 6 bases, with 10 bases of the junction left unmatched. The CDR3 here is CASSKGTSGTSGDTQYF. The DNA of the CDR3 is TGTGCCAGTAGTAAAGGGACTAGCGGGACCTCCGGGGATACGCAGTATTTT.

This sequence joins TRBV19 and TRBJ1-3; D ambiguous. V dropped 6 bases and J dropped 3 bases, with 9 bases sitting between them. The CDR3 runs to 13 residues. Germline V gene data show CDR1 as LNHDA and CDR2 as SQIVND (reference sequence). The CDR3 DNA sequence: TGTGCCAGTAGCCACTCTATTGGAAACACCATATATTTT. Translated: CASSHSIGNTIYF. Full variable domain (missing parts from reference TRBV19 and TRBJ1-3): DGGITQSPKYLFRKEGQNVTLSCEQNLNHDAMYWYRQDPGQGLRLIYYSQIVNDFQKGDIAEGYSVSREKKESFPLTVTSAQKNPTAFYLCASSHSIGNTIYFGEGSWLTVV.

The chain links TRBV29-1 to TRBJ1-1; D is ambiguous. Germline assignment: CDR1 SQVTM and CDR2 ANQGSEA. This CDR3 is 12 amino acids long. V gave up 6 bases and J gave up 3 bases, with 11 bases separating them. CDR3 nucleotides: TGCAGCGTGGGCCCCTGGGACACTGAAGCTTTCTTT. Translating gives CSVGPWDTEAFF.

The CDR3 spells CASSLGAVAGTEAFF. The CDR3 coding sequence is TGCGCCAGCAGCTTGGGGGCGGTTGCTGGGACTGAAGCTTTCTTT. V gene TRBV5-1 combines with J gene TRBJ1-1; D not certain. This CDR3 region has 15 residues. The V and J ends lost 0 bases and 5 bases respectively, with 14 bases between them. CDR1 and CDR2 from the germline V gene are SGHRS and YFSETQ.

This clone was seen at least ten times. The rearrangement links TRBV7-9 to TRBJ1-5; TRBD1 might be the D (6 bases). This CDR3 has 14 amino acids. V was trimmed by 5 bases and J by 4 bases, leaving 12 bases between them. CDR1 and CDR2 (germline): SEHNR, FQNEAQ (reference sequence). CDR3 in amino acids: CASSPGARNQPQHF. For the CDR3, the DNA is TGTGCCAGCAGCCCAGGGGCGAGGAATCAGCCCCAGCATTTT. Supplemented by reference TRBV7-9 and TRBJ1-5, the full variable domain reads DTGVSQNPRHKITKRGQNVTFRCDPISEHNRLYWYRQTLGQGPEFLTYFQNEAQLEKSRLLSDRFSAERPKGSFSTLEIQRTEQGDSAMYLCASSPGARNQPQHFGDGTRLSIL.

CDR3 in DNA: TGCAGCGTTGAAGATTGGGCGGGGGAGTACTTC. As protein: CSVEDWAGEYF. The chain carries TRBV29-1 and TRBJ2-7; 7 bases fit TRBD2. The trim removed 0 bases at V and 11 bases at J, leaving 4 bases unmatched. The CDR3 totals 11 residues. Germline CDR1 is SQVTM and CDR2 is ANQGSEA.

The chain uses TRBV28 and TRBJ1-3; D may be TRBD1 (5 bases). The CDR3 loop spans 15 amino acids. V was trimmed by 6 bases and J by 6 bases, leaving 18 bases between them. The germline V gene has CDR1 MDHEN and CDR2 SYDVKM. Here the CDR3 reads CASSPPGGAANTIYF. The CDR3 region has the DNA TGTGCCAGCAGCCCCCCGGGTGGGGCAGCAAACACCATATATTTT.

V and J are TRBV18 and TRBJ2-5; D uncertain. The CDR3 loop spans 13 amino acids. Between the trimmed V and J ends, which lost 0 bases and 5 bases, there was a span of 7 bases. The germline V gene has CDR1 KGHSH and CDR2 LQKENI. Here the CDR3 DNA reads TGTGCCAGCTCACCACCGGTCGGGGAGACCCAGTACTTC. It codes for CASSPPVGETQYF.

CDR3 residues: CASSEQGLAGVGETQYF. In DNA form, the CDR3 reads TGTGCCAGCAGTGAACAGGGACTAGCGGGAGTGGGGGAGACCCAGTACTTC. The rearrangement uses TRBV2 and TRBJ2-5; 14 positions match TRBD2. The CDR3 contains 17 residues. The V segment lost 2 bases and the J segment 5 bases; nucleotides outside the gene matches: 7. CDR1 is SNHLY, CDR2 FYNNEI, per germline.

The V call is TRBV27, the J call TRBJ2-2, with TRBD2 matching over 8 bases. Germline loops: CDR1 MNHEY, CDR2 SMNVEV (reference sequence). The CDR3 length is 18 residues. V trimming: 5 bases; J trimming: 5 bases; junction bases outside the gene matches: 16. The CDR3 sequence: CASSPAPARGGGTGELFF. The CDR3, as DNA: TGTGCCAGCAGTCCCGCGCCCGCCCGGGGGGGTGGGACCGGGGAGCTGTTTTTT.

In its sample, this clone was seen once. The chain has TRBV7-9 and TRBJ1-2; a possible D gene is TRBD1 (5 bases). The CDR3 is 14 residues long. Trimming cost V 5 bases and J 1 base, with 11 bases left between them. Per germline, CDR1 SEHNR and CDR2 FQNEAQ (reference sequence). CDR3 loop: CASSPDSGNYGYTF. The CDR3 DNA is TGTGCCAGCAGCCCCGACAGTGGTAACTATGGCTACACCTTC. The full variable domain, rest sourced from reference TRBV7-9 and TRBJ1-2, is DTGVSQNPRHKITKRGQNVTFRCDPISEHNRLYWYRQTLGQGPEFLTYFQNEAQLEKSRLLSDRFSAERPKGSFSTLEIQRTEQGDSAMYLCASSPDSGNYGYTFGSGTRLTVV.

The chain uses TRBV4-3 and TRBJ2-5; 7 nucleotides line up with TRBD1. The J segment lost 2 bases and the V segment lost 4 bases, leaving 7 bases of the junction unmatched. This CDR3 contains 15 residues. Germline lookup yields CDR1 LGHNA and CDR2 YSLEER. The CDR3 region has the DNA TGCGCCAGCAGCCCGAACCCGGGACAGCAAGAGACCCAGTACTTC. Its translation is CASSPNPGQQETQYF.

The chain combines TRBV7-8 with TRBJ2-1, with 10 bases identical to TRBD2. With V trimmed by 1 base and J by 5 bases, 8 bases remained unmatched. The germline V gene encodes CDR1 SGHVS and CDR2 FQNEAQ. The CDR3 covers 17 residues. CDR3 residues: CASSLGPLAGGHNEQFF. As DNA, the CDR3 is TGTGCCAGCAGCTTAGGGCCCTTAGCGGGAGGCCACAATGAGCAGTTCTTC.

V is TRBV5-1 and J is TRBJ2-4, with D possibly matching TRBD2 (6 bases). Germline V gives CDR1 SGHRS, CDR2 YFSETQ. CDR3 size: 16 residues. V was shortened by 6 bases and J by 2 bases, with 18 bases between the two germline ends. The CDR3 here is CASTAPEGSTKNIQYF. DNA for the CDR3: TGCGCCAGCACCGCCCCGGAGGGTTCGACCAAAAACATTCAGTACTTC.

In this sample, this clone turned up once. This chain joins TRBV7-2 and TRBJ2-2; possible D gene TRBD1, 6 bases. This CDR3 spans 13 amino acids. Trimming pared 3 bases from V and 5 bases from J, leaving 7 bases between. Germline CDR1 SGHTA, CDR2 FQGNSA. CDR3 amino acids: CASSLRGTGELFF. In nucleotides, the CDR3 is TGTGCCAGCAGCTTGAGGGGGACCGGGGAGCTGTTTTTT.